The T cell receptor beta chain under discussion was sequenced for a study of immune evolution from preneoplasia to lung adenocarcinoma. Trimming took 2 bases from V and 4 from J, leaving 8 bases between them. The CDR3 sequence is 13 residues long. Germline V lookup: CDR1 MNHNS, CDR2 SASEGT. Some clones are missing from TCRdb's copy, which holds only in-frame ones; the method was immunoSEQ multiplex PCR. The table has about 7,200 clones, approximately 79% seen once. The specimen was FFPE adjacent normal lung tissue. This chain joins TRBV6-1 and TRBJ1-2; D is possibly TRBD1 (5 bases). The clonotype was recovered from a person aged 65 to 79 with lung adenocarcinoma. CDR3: CASSERGTYGYTF. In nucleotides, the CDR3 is TGTGCCAGCAGTGAAAGAGGGACCTATGGCTACACCTTC.